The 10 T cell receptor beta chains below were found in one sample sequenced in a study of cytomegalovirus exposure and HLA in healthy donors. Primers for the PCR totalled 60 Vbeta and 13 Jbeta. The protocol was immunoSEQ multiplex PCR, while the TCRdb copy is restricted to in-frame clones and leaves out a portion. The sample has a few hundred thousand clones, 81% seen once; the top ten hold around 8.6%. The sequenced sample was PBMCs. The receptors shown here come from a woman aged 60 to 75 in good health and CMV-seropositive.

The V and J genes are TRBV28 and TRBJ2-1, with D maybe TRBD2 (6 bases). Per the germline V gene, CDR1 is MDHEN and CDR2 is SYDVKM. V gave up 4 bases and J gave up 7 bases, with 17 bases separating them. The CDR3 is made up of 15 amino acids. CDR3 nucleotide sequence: TGTGCCAGCAGTTCCGGGACTCTAGGGCGGAATGAGCAGTTCTTC. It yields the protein CASSSGTLGRNEQFF.

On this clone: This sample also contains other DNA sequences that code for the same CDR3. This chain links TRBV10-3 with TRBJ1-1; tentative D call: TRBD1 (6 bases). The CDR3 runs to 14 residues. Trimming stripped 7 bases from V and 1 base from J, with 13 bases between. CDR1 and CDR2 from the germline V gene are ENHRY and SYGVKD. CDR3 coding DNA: TGTGCCATCACCCCGACAGGCCGGAACACTGAAGCTTTCTTT. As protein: CAITPTGRNTEAFF.

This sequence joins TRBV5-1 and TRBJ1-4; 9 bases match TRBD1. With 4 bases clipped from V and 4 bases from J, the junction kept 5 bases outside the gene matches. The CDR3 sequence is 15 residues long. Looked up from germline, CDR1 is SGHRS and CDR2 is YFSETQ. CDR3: CASSRSTGGNEKLFF. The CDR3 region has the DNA TGCGCCAGCAGCAGATCGACAGGGGGTAATGAAAAACTGTTTTTT.

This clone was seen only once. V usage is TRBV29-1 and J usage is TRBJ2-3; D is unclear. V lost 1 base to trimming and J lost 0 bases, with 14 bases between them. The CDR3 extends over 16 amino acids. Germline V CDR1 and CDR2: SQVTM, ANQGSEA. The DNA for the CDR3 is TGCAGCGTTGAAGTGGCAGGATCTTCTAGCACAGATACGCAGTATTTT. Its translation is CSVEVAGSSSTDTQYF.

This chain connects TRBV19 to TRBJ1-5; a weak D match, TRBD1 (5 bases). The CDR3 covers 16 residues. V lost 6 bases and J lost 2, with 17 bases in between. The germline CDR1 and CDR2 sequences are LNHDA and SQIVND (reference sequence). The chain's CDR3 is CASRSVTGGGNQPQHF. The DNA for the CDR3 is TGTGCCAGTAGAAGTGTTACAGGTGGGGGCAATCAGCCCCAGCATTTT.

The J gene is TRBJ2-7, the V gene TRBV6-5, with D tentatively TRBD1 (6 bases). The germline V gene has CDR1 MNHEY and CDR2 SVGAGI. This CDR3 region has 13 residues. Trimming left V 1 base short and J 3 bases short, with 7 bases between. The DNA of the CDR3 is TGTGCCAGCAGTTACTTACAGGGCTACGAGCAGTACTTC. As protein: CASSYLQGYEQYF.

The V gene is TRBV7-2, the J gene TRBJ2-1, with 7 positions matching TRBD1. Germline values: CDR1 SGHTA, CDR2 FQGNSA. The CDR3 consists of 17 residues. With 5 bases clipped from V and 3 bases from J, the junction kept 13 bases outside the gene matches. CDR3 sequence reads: CASSALTGTLIYNEQFF. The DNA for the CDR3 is TGTGCCAGCAGCGCATTGACAGGGACCCTCATCTACAATGAGCAGTTCTTC. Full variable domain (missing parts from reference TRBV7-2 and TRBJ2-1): GAGVSQSPSNKVTEKGKDVELRCDPISGHTALYWYRQSLGQGLEFLIYFQGNSAPDKSGLPSDRFSAERTGGSVSTLTIQRTQQEDSAVYLCASSALTGTLIYNEQFFGPGTRLTVL.

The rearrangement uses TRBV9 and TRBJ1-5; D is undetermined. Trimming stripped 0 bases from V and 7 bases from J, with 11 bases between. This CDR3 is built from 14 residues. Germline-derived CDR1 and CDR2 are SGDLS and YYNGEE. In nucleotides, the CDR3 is TGTGCCAGCAGCGTAGGGGTCGTCGGGCAGCCCCAGCATTTT. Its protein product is CASSVGVVGQPQHF.

For the CDR3, the DNA is TGTGCCACCAGCAGAGATCAGGGGGCTTGGGGCTACACCTTC. Encoded protein: CATSRDQGAWGYTF. The chain employs TRBV15 and TRBJ1-2; 8 positions match TRBD1. The CDR3 has 14 amino acids. V gave up 0 bases and J gave up 8 bases; unmatched junction bases: 5. The germline V gene has CDR1 LNHNV and CDR2 YYDKDF (reference sequence).

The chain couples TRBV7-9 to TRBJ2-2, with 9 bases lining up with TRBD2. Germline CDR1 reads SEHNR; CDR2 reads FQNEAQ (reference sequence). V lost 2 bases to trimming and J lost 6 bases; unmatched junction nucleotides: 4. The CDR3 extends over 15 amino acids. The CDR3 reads CASSLTSGLAGELFF. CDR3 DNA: TGTGCCAGCAGCTTAACTAGCGGGTTGGCCGGGGAGCTGTTTTTT. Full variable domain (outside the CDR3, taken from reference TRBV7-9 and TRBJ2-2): DTGVSQNPRHKITKRGQNVTFRCDPISEHNRLYWYRQTLGQGPEFLTYFQNEAQLEKSRLLSDRFSAERPKGSFSTLEIQRTEQGDSAMYLCASSLTSGLAGELFFGEGSRLTVL.